The rows below give T cell receptor beta chains drawn from one sample of a study of identical twins. TCRdb re-called the 5' RACE reads with MiXCR, one entry per CDR3 protein. The profile shows 450,000 or so distinct CDR3 sequences, 24% of them singletons. This same sample was also part of a study on T cells expressing NK-cell markers.

The material sequenced was CD4+ T cells sorted from blood. The receptors stem from a woman younger than 35 in good health. CDR3s include the opening cysteine and the closing phenylalanine or tryptophan. D genes are given only for firm matches. Rows give clone size only sometimes, using once, few, many, or a class for an expanded clone.

v_gene: TRBV5-1; d_gene: -; j_gene: TRBJ2-1; abundance: -; CDR3nt: TGCGCCAGCTATTTAGGACCGGGTGGGAATGAGCAGTTCTTC; CDR3aa: CASYLGPGGNEQFF
v_gene: TRBV2; d_gene: TRBD2; j_gene: TRBJ2-3; abundance: -; CDR3nt: TGTGCCAGCAAGTCTCCGGTAGCGGGGCTCCACACAGATACGCAGTATTTT; CDR3aa: CASKSPVAGLHTDTQYF
v_gene: TRBV20-1; d_gene: -; j_gene: TRBJ2-3; abundance: few; CDR3nt: TGCAGTGCTAGGACAGCACAACAGCTTACGCAGTATTTT; CDR3aa: CSARTAQQLTQYF
v_gene: TRBV12-3/TRBV12-4; d_gene: -; j_gene: TRBJ2-3; abundance: few; CDR3nt: TGTGCCAGCAGTTTAAAGGGATTTAGAAATACGCAGTATTTT; CDR3aa: CASSLKGFRNTQYF
v_gene: TRBV15; d_gene: -; j_gene: TRBJ2-7; abundance: -; CDR3nt: TGTGCCACCAGCAGAGGGTGGCGCTCCGAGCAGTACTTC; CDR3aa: CATSRGWRSEQYF
v_gene: TRBV18; d_gene: -; j_gene: TRBJ2-7; abundance: once; CDR3nt: TGTGCCAGCTCACCCTCCGTGCACGGGATAGCCAACGAGCAGTACTTC; CDR3aa: CASSPSVHGIANEQYF
v_gene: TRBV10-3; d_gene: -; j_gene: TRBJ2-2; abundance: -; CDR3nt: TGTGCCATCAGTCCAAGCGACGGTGCCGGGGAGCTGTTTTTT; CDR3aa: CAISPSDGAGELFF
v_gene: TRBV15; d_gene: -; j_gene: TRBJ1-1; abundance: -; CDR3nt: TGTGCCACCAGCAGAGATGTTCAACAGAACACTGAAGCTTACTTT; CDR3aa: CATSRDVQQNTEAYF
v_gene: TRBV18; d_gene: TRBD2; j_gene: TRBJ2-7; abundance: many; CDR3nt: TGTGCCAGCTCCCTCCTAGCGGGGCCCTACGAGCAGTACTTC; CDR3aa: CASSLLAGPYEQYF
v_gene: TRBV5-1; d_gene: -; j_gene: TRBJ2-5; abundance: many; CDR3nt: TGTGCCAGCAGCTTAGATCGAGGGCAAGAGACCCAGTACTTC; CDR3aa: CASSLDRGQETQYF
v_gene: TRBV27; d_gene: -; j_gene: TRBJ2-3; abundance: -; CDR3nt: TGTGCCAGCAGTCCTACGATTGACAGGACCACAGATACGCAGTATTTT; CDR3aa: CASSPTIDRTTDTQYF
v_gene: TRBV11-2; d_gene: -; j_gene: TRBJ2-3; abundance: -; CDR3nt: TGTGCCAGCAGCCCCGGCGGCTATAGTCGTACAGATACGCAGTATTTT; CDR3aa: CASSPGGYSRTDTQYF
v_gene: TRBV25-1; d_gene: TRBD2; j_gene: TRBJ2-1; abundance: -; CDR3nt: TGTGCCAGCAGCGCTAGCGGGAAAGGCAGGCTTGGCTCCTACAATGAGCAGTTCTTC; CDR3aa: CASSASGKGRLGSYNEQFF
v_gene: TRBV20-1; d_gene: -; j_gene: TRBJ2-1; abundance: few; CDR3nt: TGCAGTGCCAAGGGGGGAGTCTACAATGAGCAGTTCTTC; CDR3aa: CSAKGGVYNEQFF
v_gene: TRBV12-3/TRBV12-4; d_gene: TRBD1; j_gene: TRBJ2-5; abundance: few; CDR3nt: TGTGCCAGCAGTCACAGGGGGCTCCGGGAGACCCAGTACTTC; CDR3aa: CASSHRGLRETQYF
v_gene: TRBV20-1; d_gene: TRBD1; j_gene: TRBJ1-2; abundance: -; CDR3nt: TGCAGTGCTAGAGATCGGGGACAGAGACCGTTCTATGGCTACACCTTC; CDR3aa: CSARDRGQRPFYGYTF
v_gene: TRBV5-1; d_gene: -; j_gene: TRBJ1-1; abundance: -; CDR3nt: TGCGCCAGCAGCTTGGAGGATGGCACTGAAGCTTTCTTT; CDR3aa: CASSLEDGTEAFF
v_gene: TRBV3-1; d_gene: -; j_gene: TRBJ2-5; abundance: -; CDR3nt: TGTGCCAGCAGCCAAGAAGGCGCGGAGACCCAGTACTTC; CDR3aa: CASSQEGAETQYF
v_gene: TRBV7-2; d_gene: -; j_gene: TRBJ2-1; abundance: -; CDR3nt: TGTGCCAGCAGCCTACCGACCCACTACTTAGGTGAGCAGTTCTTC; CDR3aa: CASSLPTHYLGEQFF
v_gene: TRBV7-2; d_gene: TRBD1; j_gene: TRBJ1-2; abundance: -; CDR3nt: TGTGCCAGCAGCTTATCGTTGGGACAGGACTATGGCTACACCTTC; CDR3aa: CASSLSLGQDYGYTF
v_gene: TRBV12-3/TRBV12-4; d_gene: -; j_gene: TRBJ2-1; abundance: -; CDR3nt: TGTGCCAGCAGTTTAGCATGGGACTTGAACAATGAGCAGTTCTTC; CDR3aa: CASSLAWDLNNEQFF
v_gene: TRBV20-1; d_gene: TRBD1; j_gene: TRBJ2-3; abundance: few; CDR3nt: TGCAGTTACCAACGGGACAGTTGGAATACGCAGTATTTT; CDR3aa: CSYQRDSWNTQYF
v_gene: TRBV7-2; d_gene: -; j_gene: TRBJ2-1; abundance: many; CDR3nt: TGTGCCAGCAGCTTTCAGTACAATGAGCAGTTCTTC; CDR3aa: CASSFQYNEQFF
v_gene: TRBV7-2; d_gene: TRBD2; j_gene: TRBJ2-1; abundance: -; CDR3nt: TGTGCCAGCAGCTTAGGGGGACTAGCGGGATGGTACAATGAGCAGTTCTTC; CDR3aa: CASSLGGLAGWYNEQFF
v_gene: TRBV20-1; d_gene: TRBD2; j_gene: TRBJ2-1; abundance: -; CDR3nt: TGCAGTGCTAGAGATCAGGGGTTAGCGGGACATGAGCAGTTCTTC; CDR3aa: CSARDQGLAGHEQFF
v_gene: TRBV20-1; d_gene: TRBD1; j_gene: TRBJ2-7; abundance: -; CDR3nt: TGCAGTGCTAGGACAGGGGTTCTAAACGAGCAGTACTTC; CDR3aa: CSARTGVLNEQYF